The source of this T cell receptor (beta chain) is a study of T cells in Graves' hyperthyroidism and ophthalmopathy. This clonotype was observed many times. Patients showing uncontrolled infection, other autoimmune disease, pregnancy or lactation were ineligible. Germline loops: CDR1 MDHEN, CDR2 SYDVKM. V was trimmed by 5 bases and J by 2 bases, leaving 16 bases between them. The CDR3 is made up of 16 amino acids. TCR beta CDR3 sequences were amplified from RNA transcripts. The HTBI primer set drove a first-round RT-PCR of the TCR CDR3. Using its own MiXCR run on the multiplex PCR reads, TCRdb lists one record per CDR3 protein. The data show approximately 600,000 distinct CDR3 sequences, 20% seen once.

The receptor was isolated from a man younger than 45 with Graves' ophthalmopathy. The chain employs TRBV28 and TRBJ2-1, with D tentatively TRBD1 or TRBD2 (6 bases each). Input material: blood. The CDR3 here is CASSLLRGATYNEQFF. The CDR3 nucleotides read TGTGCCAGCAGTCTTCTGAGGGGGGCTACCTACAATGAGCAGTTCTTC. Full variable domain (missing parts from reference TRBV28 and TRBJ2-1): DVKVTQSSRYLVKRTGEKVFLECVQDMDHENMFWYRQDPGLGLRLIYFSYDVKMKEKGDIPEGYSVSREKKERFSLILESASTNQTSMYLCASSLLRGATYNEQFFGPGTRLTVL.